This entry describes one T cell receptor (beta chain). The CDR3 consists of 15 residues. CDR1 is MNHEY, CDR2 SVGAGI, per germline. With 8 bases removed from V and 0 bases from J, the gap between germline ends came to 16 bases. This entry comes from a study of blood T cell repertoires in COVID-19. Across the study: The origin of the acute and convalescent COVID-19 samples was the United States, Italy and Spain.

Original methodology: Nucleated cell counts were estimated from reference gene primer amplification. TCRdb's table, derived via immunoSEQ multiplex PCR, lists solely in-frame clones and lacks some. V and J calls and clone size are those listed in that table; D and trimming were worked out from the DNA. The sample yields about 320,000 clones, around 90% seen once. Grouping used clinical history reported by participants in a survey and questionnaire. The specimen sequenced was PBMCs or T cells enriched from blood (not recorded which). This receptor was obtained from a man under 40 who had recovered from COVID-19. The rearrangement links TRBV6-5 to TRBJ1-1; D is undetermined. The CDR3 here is CASLAGGSMNTEAFF. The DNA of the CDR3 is TGTGCCAGCTTAGCTGGAGGGTCAATGAACACTGAAGCTTTCTTT.